One and the same sample provided the 28 T cell receptor beta chains below, sequenced in a study of CD8 T cells in Susac syndrome (dated by TCRdb to about 2019). Receptors were amplified or captured by the immunoSEQ multiplex PCR assay. RNA was extracted using the RNeasy kit, and roughly 0.5 to 1 ug of the RNA was reverse transcribed with random hexamers. The public reads were run again by TCRdb, first through fastp at Q25 and then through MiXCR, and only productive beta chains were kept. Duplicate CDR3 protein sequences are folded into a single record with the most common DNA and genes. The sample table lists fewer than 150,000 distinct CDR3 sequences, more than 85% of them with a count of one. Approximately 0.097% of the sample is in the top ten clones. The source material was CD4+ T cells from PBMCs. These receptors originate from a human donor with multiple sclerosis.

The rearrangement joins TRBV19 to TRBJ1-6, with no clear D. Germline loops: CDR1 LNHDA, CDR2 SQIVND (reference sequence). This CDR3 region has 15 residues. The V and J ends lost 1 base and 4 bases respectively, with 8 bases between them. The CDR3 loop reads CASSIASGYNSPLHF. CDR3 sequence (DNA): TGTGCCAGTAGTATAGCATCCGGATATAATTCACCCCTCCACTTT.

The V gene is TRBV9, the J gene TRBJ1-2; TRBD1 might be the D (5 bases). Deletions cut 3 bases from V and 6 bases from J, with 18 bases between. Germline V gene sequence: CDR1 SGDLS, CDR2 YYNGEE. This CDR3 spans 15 amino acids. CDR3: CASSDLRGGIHGYTF. The CDR3 bases are TGTGCCAGCAGCGACTTAAGGGGAGGAATTCATGGCTACACCTTC. Supplemented by reference TRBV9 and TRBJ1-2, the full variable domain reads DSGVTQTPKHLITATGQRVTLRCSPRSGDLSVYWYQQSLDQGLQFLIQYYNGEERAKGNILERFSAQQFPDLHSELNLSSLELGDSALYFCASSDLRGGIHGYTFGSGTRLTVV.

This rearrangement joins TRBV30 to TRBJ1-2; unclear D gene. CDR1 and CDR2 from the germline V gene are GTSNPN and SVGIG (reference sequence). V was pared by 3 bases and J by 8 bases, with 22 bases between. This CDR3 spans 15 amino acids. The CDR3 protein is CAWSDLGPWGGGYTF. The CDR3 coding sequence is TGTGCCTGGAGCGACCTTGGGCCCTGGGGAGGAGGCTACACCTTC.

The chain couples TRBV5-4 to TRBJ2-3, with 9 nucleotides matching TRBD2. Trimming removed 2 bases from V and 7 bases from J; junction bases left unmatched: 14. Germline assignment: CDR1 SGHNT and CDR2 YYREEE (reference sequence). The CDR3 loop spans 17 amino acids. The CDR3 DNA reads as TGTGCCAGCAGCTTACCCCTAGCGGGGACGAAGAGAAATACGCAGTATTTT. Translated, it gives CASSLPLAGTKRNTQYF.

V and J are TRBV3-1 and TRBJ2-4; D is unclear. Trimming pared 2 bases from V and 3 bases from J, leaving 5 bases between. This CDR3 has 13 residues. In germline, CDR1 is LGHDT, CDR2 YNNKEL (reference sequence). In nucleotides, the CDR3 is TGTGCCAGCAGCCAACACAGCAAAAACATTCAGTACTTC. This sequence encodes CASSQHSKNIQYF.

This clonotype was seen once. The rearrangement uses TRBV5-4 and TRBJ2-1, with 9 bases that match TRBD1. The ends lost 5 bases at V and 8 bases at J; junction bases unmatched: 14. Looked up from germline, CDR1 is SGHNT and CDR2 is YYREEE (reference sequence). The CDR3 consists of 16 residues. This CDR3 reads CASRPDLGQGTDEQFF. DNA of the CDR3: TGTGCCAGCAGACCCGACCTGGGACAGGGTACCGATGAGCAGTTCTTC. Looking up the rest from reference TRBV5-4 and TRBJ2-1 gives the full variable domain: ETGVTQSPTHLIKTRGQQVTLRCSSQSGHNTVSWYQQALGQGPQFIFQYYREEENGRGNFPPRFSGLQFPNYSSELNVNALELDDSALYLCASRPDLGQGTDEQFFGPGTRLTVL.

This clonotype is a singleton in its sample. This chain joins TRBV6-6 and TRBJ1-5, with a weak D call TRBD1 (6 bases). V shed 2 bases and J shed 4 bases, with 15 bases lying between them. CDR1 MNHNY and CDR2 SVGAGI come from the germline V gene (reference sequence). The CDR3 has 16 residues. CDR3 nucleotides: TGTGCCAGCAGTTACAGGAGTATCAGGGGTAATCAGCCCCAGCATTTT. Protein: CASSYRSIRGNQPQHF.

The genes are TRBV4-1 and TRBJ1-5, with TRBD1 identical over 11 bases. CDR3 size: 15 residues. V lost 0 bases to trimming and J lost 6 bases; unmatched junction nucleotides: 1. From germline, CDR1 is MGHRA and CDR2 YSYEKL. For the CDR3, the DNA is TGCGCCAGCAGCCAAGAAGGACAGGGGGCTCAGCCCCAGCATTTT. Translated: CASSQEGQGAQPQHF.

This chain uses TRBV2 with TRBJ1-1; 7 bases fit TRBD1. J lost 11 bases, V lost 8 bases, and 5 bases had no gene match. This CDR3 is built from 10 residues. In germline, CDR1 is SNHLY, CDR2 FYNNEI. As DNA, the CDR3 is TGTGCCAGCGGGACAGCCGGCGCTTTCTTT. The encoded protein is CASGTAGAFF.

This clonotype showed up just once. The V gene is TRBV21-1, the J gene TRBJ1-2. TRBV21-1 is noted as a pseudogene. The CDR3 has 11 amino acids. CDR3 in amino acids: CAEDLPRGYTF. CDR3 sequence (DNA): TGTGCCGAGGATCTACCAAGGGGTTACACCTTC.

V is TRBV10-3 and J is TRBJ1-2; D unresolved. V was clipped by 4 bases and J by 2 bases, with 11 bases between them. Germline V lookup: CDR1 ENHRY, CDR2 SYGVKD. CDR3 length: 14 residues. CDR3 protein: CAISGVPANYGYTF. The CDR3 bases are TGTGCCATCAGTGGGGTACCCGCCAACTATGGCTACACCTTC.

This clonotype was detected once. V and J are TRBV6-5 and TRBJ1-1; no clear D gene. The CDR3 is 15 residues long. Trimming cost V 0 bases and J 6 bases, with 14 bases left between them. Per the germline V gene, CDR1 is MNHEY and CDR2 is SVGAGI. This chain's CDR3 is CASSYSIGPPAEAFF. CDR3 in DNA: TGTGCCAGCAGTTACTCGATCGGTCCCCCCGCTGAAGCTTTCTTT.

The chain combines TRBV6-5 with TRBJ1-5, with a weak D call TRBD1 (6 bases). CDR1 is MNHEY, CDR2 SVGAGI, per germline. This CDR3 spans 15 amino acids. V was trimmed by 6 bases and J by 5 bases, leaving 17 bases between them. Here the CDR3 reads CASRSGTLGHQPQHF. The CDR3, as DNA: TGTGCCAGCAGGTCCGGGACACTGGGCCATCAGCCCCAGCATTTT.

The chain has TRBV7-2 and TRBJ1-1, with 8 bases identical to TRBD1. CDR1 is SGHTA, CDR2 FQGNSA, per germline. J gave up 1 base and V 5 bases, and 12 bases lay outside the gene matches. CDR3 size: 17 residues. CDR3 coding DNA: TGTGCCAGCAGCCCGAGGACAGGGTGGATCCGGAACACTGAAGCTTTCTTT. Translated: CASSPRTGWIRNTEAFF.

The rearrangement uses TRBV5-1 and TRBJ1-3; D might be TRBD1 (6 bases). There are 14 residues in the CDR3. Between the trimmed V and J ends, which lost 3 bases and 4 bases, there was a span of 11 bases. Germline CDR1 and CDR2: SGHRS and YFSETQ. The CDR3 bases are TGCGCCAGCAGCTATACAGGGAGAGGAAACACCATATATTTT. Its protein is CASSYTGRGNTIYF.

The V and J genes are TRBV10-3 and TRBJ1-1; D is undetermined. The V and J ends lost 3 bases and 5 bases respectively, with 13 bases between them. Germline loops: CDR1 ENHRY, CDR2 SYGVKD. The length of the CDR3 is 14 residues. CDR3 nucleotides: TGTGCCATCAGTGACAGGCCGGGATGGACTGAAGCTTTCTTT. Its translation is CAISDRPGWTEAFF.

This rearrangement joins TRBV12-3 or TRBV12-4 to TRBJ1-2, with 8 bases lining up with TRBD1. The CDR3 runs 12 residues. The V and J ends lost 8 bases and 4 bases, in that order; junction bases with no gene match: 3. CDR3 amino acids: CASGGTGYGYTF. The CDR3 coding sequence is TGTGCCAGCGGCGGGACAGGCTATGGCTACACCTTC.

The chain has TRBV29-1 and TRBJ1-1; weak D call: TRBD1 (5 bases). CDR1 and CDR2 from the germline V gene are SQVTM and ANQGSEA. This CDR3 contains 11 residues. V shed 6 bases and J shed 10 bases, with 15 bases lying between them. The CDR3 DNA sequence: TGCAGCGTCGACACGGGGGGGAGAGCTTTCTTT. Translation gives CSVDTGGRAFF.

This clonotype has only a few counts. The V and J genes are TRBV20-1 and TRBJ1-1, with TRBD1 as a possible D gene (5 bases). V lost 6 bases, J lost 3 bases, and 20 bases lay in between. The CDR3 extends over 15 amino acids. Germline V gives CDR1 DFQATT, CDR2 SNEGSKA (reference sequence). The CDR3 DNA sequence: TGCAGTGCACCCCCTAGAGGACACGGGGACACTGAAGCTTTCTTT. Residues: CSAPPRGHGDTEAFF.

The J gene is TRBJ2-5, the V gene TRBV27, with 8 bases identical to TRBD2. Germline assignment: CDR1 MNHEY and CDR2 SMNVEV (reference sequence). J gave up 4 bases and V 7 bases, and 11 bases lay outside the gene matches. This CDR3 region has 15 residues. CDR3 protein: CASTRRGARGETQYF. CDR3 sequence (DNA): TGTGCCAGCACCCGGCGGGGGGCCAGAGGAGAGACCCAGTACTTC.

This clonotype was observed once. The chain employs TRBV20-1 and TRBJ1-1; 7 positions match TRBD1. Trimming cost V 3 bases and J 4 bases; bases outside gene matches: 8. The germline V gene encodes CDR1 DFQATT and CDR2 SNEGSKA (reference sequence). This CDR3 region has 14 residues. Written as DNA, the CDR3 is TGCAGTGCTAGCCCCACCTCAGGGGGCACTGAAGCTTTCTTT. This codes for CSASPTSGGTEAFF.

The rearrangement uses TRBV18 and TRBJ1-2; 8 bases align to TRBD1. The germline V gene has CDR1 KGHSH and CDR2 LQKENI. Trimming removed 0 bases from V and 2 bases from J; junction bases left unmatched: 5. The CDR3 is made up of 16 amino acids. Written as DNA, the CDR3 is TGTGCCAGCTCACCACCGGACAGGGTTTTAAACTATGGCTACACCTTC. Translation: CASSPPDRVLNYGYTF.

This chain joins TRBV11-2 and TRBJ2-5; D possibly corresponds to TRBD1 (6 bases). Germline V gene sequence: CDR1 SGHAT, CDR2 FQNNGV. Trimming took off 5 bases at V and 4 bases at J, with 14 bases between the two ends. The length of the CDR3 is 14 residues. CDR3 sequence reads: CASSMNRAGETQYF. CDR3 DNA sequence: TGTGCCAGCAGCATGAACAGGGCCGGAGAGACCCAGTACTTC.

The table lists this clonotype with a count of one. V is TRBV2 and J is TRBJ2-7, with D perhaps matching TRBD1 (6 bases). Trimming removed 10 bases at V and 7 bases at J, with 17 bases between. The CDR3 has 12 residues. The germline V gene has CDR1 SNHLY and CDR2 FYNNEI. CDR3 DNA: TGTGCCACTCGACAGGACCTCGGGGAGCAGTACTTC. Protein product: CATRQDLGEQYF.

This chain connects TRBV18 to TRBJ1-5; tentatively, D is TRBD1 (5 bases). Trimming stripped 3 bases from V and 4 bases from J, with 10 bases between. Germline values: CDR1 KGHSH, CDR2 LQKENI. The CDR3 is made up of 14 amino acids. CDR3 residues: CASSPGGGNQPQHF. CDR3 nucleotide sequence: TGTGCCAGCTCACCGGGTGGGGGTAATCAGCCCCAGCATTTT. The whole variable domain, filled in from reference TRBV18 and TRBJ1-5, reads NAGVMQNPRHLVRRRGQEARLRCSPMKGHSHVYWYRQLPEEGLKFMVYLQKENIIDESGMPKERFSAEFPKEGPSILRIQQVVRGDSAAYFCASSPGGGNQPQHFGDGTRLSIL.

The V call is TRBV7-3, the J call TRBJ1-2, with D maybe TRBD1 (5 bases). V shed 5 bases and J shed 4 bases, with 11 bases lying between them. The germline gives CDR1 SGHTA, CDR2 FQGTGA. The CDR3 spans 13 residues. CDR3 nucleotides: TGTGCCAGCAGCAAAGACAGTTCCTATGGCTACACCTTC. Translation gives CASSKDSSYGYTF.

The chain is built from TRBV4-1 and TRBJ2-5; 8 nucleotides match TRBD2. This CDR3 has 17 amino acids. V was clipped by 4 bases and J by 1 base; unmatched bases: 11. CDR1 is MGHRA, CDR2 YSYEKL, per germline. The CDR3 here is CASSPSSAGGPQETQYF. The CDR3 DNA is TGCGCCAGCAGCCCCTCGTCGGCGGGGGGCCCCCAAGAGACCCAGTACTTC.

V usage is TRBV12-3 or TRBV12-4 and J usage is TRBJ1-2; TRBD1 is a possible D gene (5 bases). There are 13 residues in the CDR3. The V gene lost 7 bases and the J gene lost 4 bases, with 13 bases spanning the gap. CDR3 amino acids: CASTLTVTYGYTF. The CDR3 DNA reads as TGTGCCAGCACTCTGACAGTTACCTATGGCTACACCTTC.